Included here is one T cell receptor (beta chain) sequence, with context. Its antigen is not identified. Generated by immunoSEQ multiplex PCR, the TCRdb table keeps only in-frame clones and is missing some. The sample lists around 100,000 clones; about 87% were seen once. The germline CDR1 and CDR2 sequences are SNHLY and FYNNEI. Trimming pared 7 bases from V and 0 bases from J, leaving 7 bases between. This CDR3 has 12 residues. The entry originates in a study of T cell responses to AZD1222 COVID-19 vaccine. Broader study findings: Donor demographics were predominantly white British with a female majority; clonal diversity may be underestimated.

The source material was peripheral blood, sampled on day 0 of AZD1222 vaccination. The chain carries TRBV2 and TRBJ2-7; unclear D gene. The TCR sequence derives from an adult in good health. The CDR3 reads CASTGFSYEQYF. The CDR3, as DNA: TGTGCCAGCACAGGCTTCTCCTACGAGCAGTACTTC.